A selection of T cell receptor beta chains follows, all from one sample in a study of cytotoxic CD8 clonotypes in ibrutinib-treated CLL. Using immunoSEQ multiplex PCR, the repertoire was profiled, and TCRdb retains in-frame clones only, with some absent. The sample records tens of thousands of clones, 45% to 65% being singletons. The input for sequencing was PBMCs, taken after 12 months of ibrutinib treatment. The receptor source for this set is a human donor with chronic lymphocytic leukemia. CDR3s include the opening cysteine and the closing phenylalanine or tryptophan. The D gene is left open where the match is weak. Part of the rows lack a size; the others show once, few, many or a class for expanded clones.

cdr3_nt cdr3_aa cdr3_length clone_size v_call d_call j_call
TGCAGCGGCTACGGGGCAGGGCTTGAAGCTTTCTTT CSGYGAGLEAFF 12 - TRBV29-1 - TRBJ1-1
TGTGCCAGCAGTGGGACACGTCTTGGCTCTGGGGCCAACGTCCTGACTTTC CASSGTRLGSGANVLTF 17 medium-sized TRBV2 - TRBJ2-6
TGTGCCAGCTCACCATACTCAGGAGCAGATACGCAGTATTTT CASSPYSGADTQYF 14 - TRBV18 - TRBJ2-3
TGCGCCAGCAGGAAGGAGGGAAACACTGAAGCTTTCTTT CASRKEGNTEAFF 13 many TRBV5-1 - TRBJ1-1
TGTGCCAGCAGCACAGGTTTTAATCGCCGGGAGACCCAGTACTTC CASSTGFNRRETQYF 15 - TRBV2 - TRBJ2-5
TGTGCCAGCACCAGGAGGGGAGACACAGATACGCAGTATTTT CASTRRGDTDTQYF 14 - TRBV6-6 - TRBJ2-3
TGTGCCAGTAGTATCGGTAGGGGGGGGATCGATGAGCAGTTCTTC CASSIGRGGIDEQFF 15 - TRBV19 - TRBJ2-1
TGTGCCAGCAGCCCAAGACTAGCGGACCCCACAGATACGCAGTATTTT CASSPRLADPTDTQYF 16 - TRBV11-2 TRBD2 TRBJ2-3
TGTGCCAGCAGCTTAGGACATCCCACAGATACGCAGTATTTT CASSLGHPTDTQYF 14 - TRBV11-3 - TRBJ2-3
TGTGCCAGTAGTATCGCCGGGGCGTACAATGAGCAGTTCTTC CASSIAGAYNEQFF 14 - TRBV19 - TRBJ2-1
TGTGCCGCCCGGACAGATAGCAATCAGCCCCAGCATTTT CAARTDSNQPQHF 13 few TRBV6-5 - TRBJ1-5
TGTGCCAGCAGTTCCACTTCCTACGAGCAGTACTTC CASSSTSYEQYF 12 - TRBV7-2 - TRBJ2-7
TGTGCCAGCAGTCATACAGATACGCAGTATTTT CASSHTDTQYF 11 - TRBV27 - TRBJ2-3
TGTGCCAGCAGTTTATTAGTGCAGCCCCAGCATTTT CASSLLVQPQHF 12 many TRBV28 - TRBJ1-5